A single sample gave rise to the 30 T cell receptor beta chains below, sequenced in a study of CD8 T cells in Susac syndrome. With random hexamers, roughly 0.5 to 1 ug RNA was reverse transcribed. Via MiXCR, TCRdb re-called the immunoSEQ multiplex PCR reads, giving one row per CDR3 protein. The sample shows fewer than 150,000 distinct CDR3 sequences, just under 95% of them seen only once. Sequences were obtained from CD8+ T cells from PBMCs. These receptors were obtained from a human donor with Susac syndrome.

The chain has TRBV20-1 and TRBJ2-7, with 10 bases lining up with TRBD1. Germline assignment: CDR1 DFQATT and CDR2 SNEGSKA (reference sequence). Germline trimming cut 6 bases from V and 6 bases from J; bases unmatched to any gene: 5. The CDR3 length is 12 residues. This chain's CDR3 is CSAPGTGAEQYF. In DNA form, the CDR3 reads TGCAGTGCCCCCGGGACAGGGGCCGAGCAGTACTTC.

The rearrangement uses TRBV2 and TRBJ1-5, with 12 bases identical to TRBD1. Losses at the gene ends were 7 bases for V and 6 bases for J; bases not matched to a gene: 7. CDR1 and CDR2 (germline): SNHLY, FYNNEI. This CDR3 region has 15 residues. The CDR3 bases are TGTGCCAGCACCCGGGACAGGGGGCGCTTTCAGCCCCAGCATTTT. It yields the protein CASTRDRGRFQPQHF.

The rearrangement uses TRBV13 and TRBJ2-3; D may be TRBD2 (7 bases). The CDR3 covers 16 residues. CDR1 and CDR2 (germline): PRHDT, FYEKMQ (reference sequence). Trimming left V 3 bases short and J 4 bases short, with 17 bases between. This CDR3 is CASSFERDTGADTQYF. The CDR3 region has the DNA TGTGCCAGCAGCTTTGAGCGGGACACAGGAGCAGATACGCAGTATTTT.

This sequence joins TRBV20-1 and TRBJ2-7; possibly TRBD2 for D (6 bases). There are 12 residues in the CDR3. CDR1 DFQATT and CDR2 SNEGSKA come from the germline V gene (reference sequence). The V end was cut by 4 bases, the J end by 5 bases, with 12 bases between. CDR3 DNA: TGCAGTGCTACCGCGGGGCGGAACGAGCAGTACTTC. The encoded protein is CSATAGRNEQYF.

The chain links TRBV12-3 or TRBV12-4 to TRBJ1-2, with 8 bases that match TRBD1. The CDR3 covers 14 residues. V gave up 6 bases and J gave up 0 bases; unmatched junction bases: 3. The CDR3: CASSQQGANYGYTF. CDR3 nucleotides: TGTGCCAGCAGCCAACAGGGGGCTAACTATGGCTACACCTTC.

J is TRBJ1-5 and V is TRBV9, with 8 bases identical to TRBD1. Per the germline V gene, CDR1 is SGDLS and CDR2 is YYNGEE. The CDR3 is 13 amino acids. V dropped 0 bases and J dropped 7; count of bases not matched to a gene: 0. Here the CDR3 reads CASSVGQGQPQHF. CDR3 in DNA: TGTGCCAGCAGCGTAGGACAGGGGCAGCCCCAGCATTTT.

The CDR3 loop is CATSDSLRVLAGMQETQYF. The CDR3 DNA reads TGTGCCACCAGTGATTCCTTAAGGGTCCTAGCGGGAATGCAAGAGACCCAGTACTTC. V is TRBV24-1 and J is TRBJ2-5; TRBD2 matches 9 bases. The J segment lost 2 bases and the V segment lost 2 bases, leaving 14 bases of the junction unmatched. There are 19 residues in the CDR3. Germline-derived CDR1 and CDR2 are KGHDR and SFDVKD.

In DNA form, the CDR3 reads TGTGCCACCAGTTCTACCCATGAGCAGTTCTTC. It translates to CATSSTHEQFF. The J gene is TRBJ2-1, the V gene TRBV24-1; D gene uncertain. The germline CDR1 and CDR2 sequences are KGHDR and SFDVKD. The length of the CDR3 is 11 residues. V dropped 6 bases and J dropped 8 bases, with 7 bases sitting between them.

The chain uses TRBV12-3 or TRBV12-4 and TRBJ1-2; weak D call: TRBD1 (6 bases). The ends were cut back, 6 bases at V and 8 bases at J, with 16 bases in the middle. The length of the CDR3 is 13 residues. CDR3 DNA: TGTGCCAGCAGCCCCGGGGGGCTCTTGGGCTACACCTTC. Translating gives CASSPGGLLGYTF.

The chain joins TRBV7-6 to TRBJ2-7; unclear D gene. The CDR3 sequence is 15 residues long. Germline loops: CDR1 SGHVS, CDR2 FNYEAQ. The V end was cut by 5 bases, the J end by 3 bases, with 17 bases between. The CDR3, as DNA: TGTGCCAGCAGCCCCGGGCTGATAGCAGGCTACGAGCAGTACTTC. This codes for CASSPGLIAGYEQYF.

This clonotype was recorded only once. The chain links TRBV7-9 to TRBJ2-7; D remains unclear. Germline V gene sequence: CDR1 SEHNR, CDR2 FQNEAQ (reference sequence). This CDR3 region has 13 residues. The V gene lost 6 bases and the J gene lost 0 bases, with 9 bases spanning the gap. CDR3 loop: CASSPVSSYEQYF. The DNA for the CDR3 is TGTGCCAGCAGTCCGGTGAGCTCCTACGAGCAGTACTTC.

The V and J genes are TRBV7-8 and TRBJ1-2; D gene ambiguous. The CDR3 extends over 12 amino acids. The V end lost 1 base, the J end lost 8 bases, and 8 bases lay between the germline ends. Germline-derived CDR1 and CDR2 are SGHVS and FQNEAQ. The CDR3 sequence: CASSLGQNGYTF. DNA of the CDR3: TGTGCCAGCAGCTTAGGACAAAACGGCTACACCTTC.

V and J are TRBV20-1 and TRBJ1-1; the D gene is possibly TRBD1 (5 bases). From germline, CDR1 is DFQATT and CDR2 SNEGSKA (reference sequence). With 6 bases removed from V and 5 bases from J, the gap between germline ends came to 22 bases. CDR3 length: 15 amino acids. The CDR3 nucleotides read TGCAGTGCCATACCTGATACGGGGGAGGAAACTGAAGCTTTCTTT. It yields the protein CSAIPDTGEETEAFF.

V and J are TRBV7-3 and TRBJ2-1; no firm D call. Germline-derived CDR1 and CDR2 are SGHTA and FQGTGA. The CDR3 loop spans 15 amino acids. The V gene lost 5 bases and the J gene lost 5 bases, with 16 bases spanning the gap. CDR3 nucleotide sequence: TGTGCCAGCAGCGAAGAGCGCTTTAGCAACAATGAGCAGTTCTTC. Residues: CASSEERFSNNEQFF.

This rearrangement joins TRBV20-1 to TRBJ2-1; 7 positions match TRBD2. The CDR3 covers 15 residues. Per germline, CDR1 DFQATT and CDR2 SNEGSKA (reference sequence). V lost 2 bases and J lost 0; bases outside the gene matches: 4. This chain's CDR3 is CSARRGGSSYNEQFF. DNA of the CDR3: TGCAGTGCTAGACGTGGCGGGAGCTCCTACAATGAGCAGTTCTTC.

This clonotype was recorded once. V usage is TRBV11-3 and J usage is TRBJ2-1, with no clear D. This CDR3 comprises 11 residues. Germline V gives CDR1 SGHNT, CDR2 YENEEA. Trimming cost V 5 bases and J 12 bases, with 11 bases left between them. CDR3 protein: CASSETASQFF. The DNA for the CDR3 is TGTGCCAGCAGCGAGACTGCCTCGCAGTTCTTC. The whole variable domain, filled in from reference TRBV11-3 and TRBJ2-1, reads EAGVVQSPRYKIIEKKQPVAFWCNPISGHNTLYWYLQNLGQGPELLIRYENEEAVDDSQLPKDRFSAERLKGVDSTLKIQPAELGDSAVYLCASSETASQFFGPGTRLTVL.

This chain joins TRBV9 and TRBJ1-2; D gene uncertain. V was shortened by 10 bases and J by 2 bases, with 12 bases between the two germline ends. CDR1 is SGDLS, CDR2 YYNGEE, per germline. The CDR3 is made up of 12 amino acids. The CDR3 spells CASYGVNYGYTF. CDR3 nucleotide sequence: TGTGCCTCTTACGGGGTCAACTATGGCTACACCTTC.

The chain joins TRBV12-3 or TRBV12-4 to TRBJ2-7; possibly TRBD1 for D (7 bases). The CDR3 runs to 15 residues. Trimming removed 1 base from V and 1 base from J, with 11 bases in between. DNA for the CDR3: TGTGCCAGCAGTTTAGGTCAGGGGGGTTCCTACGAGCAGTACTTC. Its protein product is CASSLGQGGSYEQYF.

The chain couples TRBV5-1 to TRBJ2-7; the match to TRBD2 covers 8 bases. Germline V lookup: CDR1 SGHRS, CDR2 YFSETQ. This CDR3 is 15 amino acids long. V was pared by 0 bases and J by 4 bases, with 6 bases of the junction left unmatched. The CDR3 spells CASSLEASGPYEQYF. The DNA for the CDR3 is TGCGCCAGCAGCTTGGAGGCTAGCGGGCCTTACGAGCAGTACTTC.

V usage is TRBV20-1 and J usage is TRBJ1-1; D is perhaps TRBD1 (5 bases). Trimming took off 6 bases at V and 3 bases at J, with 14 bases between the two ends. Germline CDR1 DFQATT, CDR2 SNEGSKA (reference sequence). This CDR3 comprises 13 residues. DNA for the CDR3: TGCAGTGCATCACAGGACTTGTACACTGAAGCTTTCTTT. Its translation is CSASQDLYTEAFF.

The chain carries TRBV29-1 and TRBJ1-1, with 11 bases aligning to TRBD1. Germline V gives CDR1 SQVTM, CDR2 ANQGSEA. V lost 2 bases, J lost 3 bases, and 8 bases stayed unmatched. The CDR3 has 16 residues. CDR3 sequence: CSVERGQGAGDTEAFF. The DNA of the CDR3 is TGCAGCGTTGAACGAGGACAGGGGGCTGGTGACACTGAAGCTTTCTTT.

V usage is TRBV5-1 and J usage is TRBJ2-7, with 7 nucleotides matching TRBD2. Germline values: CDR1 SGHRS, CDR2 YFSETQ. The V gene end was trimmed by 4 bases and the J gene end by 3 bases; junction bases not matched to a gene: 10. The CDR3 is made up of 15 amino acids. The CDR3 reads CASSGEGGSLYEQYF. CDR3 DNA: TGCGCCAGCAGCGGGGAGGGAGGTTCTCTCTACGAGCAGTACTTC.

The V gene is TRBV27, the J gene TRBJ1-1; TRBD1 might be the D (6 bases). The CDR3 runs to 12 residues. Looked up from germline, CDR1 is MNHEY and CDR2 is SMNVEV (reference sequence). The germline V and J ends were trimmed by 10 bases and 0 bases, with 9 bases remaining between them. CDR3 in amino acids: CATGEMNTEAFF. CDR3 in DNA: TGTGCCACAGGGGAAATGAACACTGAAGCTTTCTTT.

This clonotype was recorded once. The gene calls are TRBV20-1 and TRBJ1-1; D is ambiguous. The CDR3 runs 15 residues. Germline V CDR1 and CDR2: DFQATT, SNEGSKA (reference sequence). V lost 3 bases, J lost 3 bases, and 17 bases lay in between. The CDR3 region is CSASRPLTSDTEAFF. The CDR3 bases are TGCAGTGCTAGCAGGCCCCTTACGTCGGACACTGAAGCTTTCTTT.

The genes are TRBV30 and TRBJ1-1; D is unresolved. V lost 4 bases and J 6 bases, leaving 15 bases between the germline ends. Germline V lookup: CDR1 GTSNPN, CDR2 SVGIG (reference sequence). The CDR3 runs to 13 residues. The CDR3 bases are TGTGCCTGGACTCTCTACGGAGGGCCTGAAGCTTTCTTT. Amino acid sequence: CAWTLYGGPEAFF.

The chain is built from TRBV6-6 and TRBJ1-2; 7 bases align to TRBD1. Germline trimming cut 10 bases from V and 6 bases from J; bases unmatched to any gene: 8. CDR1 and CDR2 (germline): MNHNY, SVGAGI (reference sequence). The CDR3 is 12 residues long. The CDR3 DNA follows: TGTGCCACAACTGACAGGGCTAATGGCTACACCTTC. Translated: CATTDRANGYTF.

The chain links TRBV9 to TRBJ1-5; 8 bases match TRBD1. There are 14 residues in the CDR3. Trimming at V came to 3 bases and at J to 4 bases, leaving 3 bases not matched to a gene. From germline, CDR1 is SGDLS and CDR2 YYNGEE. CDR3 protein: CASSEQGVNQPQHF. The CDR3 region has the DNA TGTGCCAGCAGCGAACAGGGGGTGAATCAGCCCCAGCATTTT.

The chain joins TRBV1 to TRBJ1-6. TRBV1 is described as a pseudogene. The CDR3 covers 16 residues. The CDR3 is CTSSHLSSSYNSPLHF. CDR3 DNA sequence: TGCACCAGCAGCCATCTCAGCAGCTCCTATAATTCACCCCTCCACTTT.

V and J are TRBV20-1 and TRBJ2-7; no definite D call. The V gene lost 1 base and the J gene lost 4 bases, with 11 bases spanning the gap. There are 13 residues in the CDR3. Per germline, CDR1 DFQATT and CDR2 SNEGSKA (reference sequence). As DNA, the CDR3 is TGCAGTGCTAGAGTGTCGGGCAGTTACGAGCAGTACTTC. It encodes CSARVSGSYEQYF.

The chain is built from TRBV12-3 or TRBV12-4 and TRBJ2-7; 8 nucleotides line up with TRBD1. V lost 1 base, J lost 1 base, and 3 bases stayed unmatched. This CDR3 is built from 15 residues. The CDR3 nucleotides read TGTGCCAGCAGTTTAGTTTGGGACAGGTCCTACGAGCAGTACTTC. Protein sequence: CASSLVWDRSYEQYF.